Listed below are T cell receptor beta chains from one sample, sequenced in a study of T cell changes during pregnancy in multiple sclerosis. The protocol was immunoSEQ multiplex PCR, while the TCRdb copy is restricted to in-frame clones and leaves out a portion. Of roughly 32,000 clones listed, roughly nine tenths are singletons. This material consisted of CD8+ T cells from peripheral blood mononuclear cells, taken in the second trimester of pregnancy. The receptor set was obtained from a female donor in good health, enrolled as a control in a pregnancy study. CDR3s include the opening cysteine and the closing phenylalanine or tryptophan. A D gene is named only where the DNA matches it firmly. Not every row has a clone size; where given, it reads once, few, many or a size class.

size: NA; V: TRBV9; J: TRBJ1-5; D: NA; DNA: TGTGCCAGCAGCGTAGGCGGTAGCAATCAGCCCCAGCATTTT; CDR3: CASSVGGSNQPQHF
size: NA; V: TRBV9; J: TRBJ2-5; D: NA; DNA: TGTGCCAGCAGCGTAGCTGACAGTACGGAGACCCAGTACTTC; CDR3: CASSVADSTETQYF
size: NA; V: TRBV2; J: TRBJ2-1; D: NA; DNA: TGTGCCAGCCCGGACAGAACGAGCTCCTACAATGAGCAGTTCTTC; CDR3: CASPDRTSSYNEQFF
size: once; V: TRBV14; J: TRBJ2-5; D: NA; DNA: TGTGCCAGCAGCCCATTCGGGGGTGGGGACCAGTACTTC; CDR3: CASSPFGGGDQYF
size: NA; V: TRBV13; J: TRBJ2-5; D: TRBD2; DNA: TGTGCCAGCAGCTTCTCTAGCGGGGGGGGAAAGTTACAGACCCAGTACTTC; CDR3: CASSFSSGGGKLQTQYF
size: NA; V: TRBV15; J: TRBJ2-3; D: NA; DNA: TGTGCCACCAGCAGTATAAGGGGGGATACGCAGTATTTT; CDR3: CATSSIRGDTQYF
size: NA; V: TRBV15; J: TRBJ1-4; D: NA; DNA: TGTGCCACCAGCAGAGGACGGGAACCGATCGAGGGAAAACTGTTTTTT; CDR3: CATSRGREPIEGKLFF
size: NA; V: TRBV6-1; J: TRBJ2-3; D: NA; DNA: TGTGCCGGTACAGGTCGGAGCACAGATACGCAGTATTTT; CDR3: CAGTGRSTDTQYF
size: few; V: TRBV2; J: TRBJ1-1; D: TRBD1; DNA: TGTGCCAGCAAGGGGGCCCCTGAAGCTTTCTTT; CDR3: CASKGAPEAFF
size: NA; V: TRBV11-2; J: TRBJ2-3; D: NA; DNA: TGTGCCAGCAGCTTCGAAGGCGGACTCACAGATACGCAGTATTTT; CDR3: CASSFEGGLTDTQYF
size: NA; V: TRBV19; J: TRBJ1-1; D: NA; DNA: TGTGCCAGTAGTATCAAGGGAGTCACTGAAGCTTTCTTT; CDR3: CASSIKGVTEAFF
size: NA; V: TRBV4-2; J: TRBJ2-1; D: TRBD2; DNA: TGTGCCAGCAGCCCTTCACTAGCGGGGGACAATGAGCAGTTCTTC; CDR3: CASSPSLAGDNEQFF
size: NA; V: TRBV5-1; J: TRBJ1-4; D: NA; DNA: TGCGCCAGCAGCTTGGCGTGGGATGCAGGGGAAAAACTGTTTTTT; CDR3: CASSLAWDAGEKLFF
size: NA; V: TRBV19; J: TRBJ1-1; D: NA; DNA: TGTGCCAGTACTCCTATGGGGCCTACGACTGAAGCTTTCTTT; CDR3: CASTPMGPTTEAFF
size: NA; V: TRBV19; J: TRBJ2-5; D: NA; DNA: TGTGCCAGTAGTATACTTAAGGGGGAGCAGTACTTC; CDR3: CASSILKGEQYF
size: NA; V: TRBV13; J: TRBJ1-3; D: NA; DNA: TGTGCCAGCAGCTTCAGCAGGGCTGGTGGAAACACCATATATTTT; CDR3: CASSFSRAGGNTIYF
size: NA; V: TRBV10-3; J: TRBJ1-2; D: NA; DNA: TGTGCCATCAGATCGGGACAAGGGGCGGAGTATGGCTACACCTTC; CDR3: CAIRSGQGAEYGYTF
size: NA; V: TRBV5-6; J: TRBJ1-3; D: NA; DNA: TGTGCCAGCGAGCCGCGGACAGGAAACACCATATATTTT; CDR3: CASEPRTGNTIYF
size: once; V: TRBV27; J: TRBJ1-1; D: NA; DNA: TGTGCCAGCAGTTTAGCAGGGAAGTTGAGCACTGAAGCTTTCTTT; CDR3: CASSLAGKLSTEAFF
size: NA; V: TRBV29-1; J: TRBJ2-6; D: TRBD1; DNA: TGCAGCGTCAAGACCCGGGACAGGGCCTCTGGGGCCAACGTCCTGACTTTC; CDR3: CSVKTRDRASGANVLTF